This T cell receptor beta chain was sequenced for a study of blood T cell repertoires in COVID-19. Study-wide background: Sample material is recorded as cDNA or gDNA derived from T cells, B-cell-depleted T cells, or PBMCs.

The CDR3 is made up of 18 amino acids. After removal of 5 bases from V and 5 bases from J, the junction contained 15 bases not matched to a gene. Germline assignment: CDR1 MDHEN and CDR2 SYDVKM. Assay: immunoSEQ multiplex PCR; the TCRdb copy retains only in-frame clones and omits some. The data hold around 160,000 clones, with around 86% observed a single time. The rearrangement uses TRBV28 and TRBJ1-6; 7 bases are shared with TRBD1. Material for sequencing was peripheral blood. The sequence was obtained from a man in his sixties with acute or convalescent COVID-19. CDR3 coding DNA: TGTGCCAGCAGTCTACCCAGGACAGGTGCTAACAATAATTCACCCCTCCACTTT. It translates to CASSLPRTGANNNSPLHF. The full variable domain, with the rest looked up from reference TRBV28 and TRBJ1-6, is DVKVTQSSRYLVKRTGEKVFLECVQDMDHENMFWYRQDPGLGLRLIYFSYDVKMKEKGDIPEGYSVSREKKERFSLILESASTNQTSMYLCASSLPRTGANNNSPLHFGNGTRLTVT.